These T cell receptor beta chains were read from a single sample in a study of shared T cell receptors in the human thymus. Assay: immunoSEQ multiplex PCR; the TCRdb copy retains only in-frame clones and omits some. The sample holds hundreds of thousands of clones, approximately 83% seen once. In addition, the sample was reused for a study of human thymus T cells.

The specimen sequenced was thymocytes. The origin of the receptors is a girl in the first two years of life with a congenital heart defect. The CDR3 runs from the conserved cysteine through the conserved F or W. Where a row states a size, it is once, few, many or the class of an expanded clone; other rows omit it.

size: -
J: TRBJ1-2
length: 13
V: TRBV19
CDR3: CASSSTRRNGYTF

size: -
J: TRBJ2-2
length: 14
V: TRBV7-3
CDR3: CASTGTGGSGELFF

size: -
J: TRBJ1-3
length: 14
V: TRBV4-3
CDR3: CASSPREGGNTIYF

size: -
J: TRBJ2-5
length: 18
V: TRBV5-1
CDR3: CASSQNRQPPKVGETQYF

size: -
J: TRBJ1-2
length: 16
V: TRBV7-9
CDR3: CASKGAVSRGVGGYTF

size: -
J: TRBJ1-2
length: 14
V: TRBV19
CDR3: CASSMRVPHEGYTF

size: once
J: TRBJ1-5
length: 15
V: TRBV6-1
CDR3: CASRIWGSRNQPQHF

size: -
J: TRBJ1-2
length: 18
V: TRBV25-1
CDR3: CASSERGRKGLPVGGYTF

size: -
J: TRBJ2-3
length: 11
V: TRBV6-1
CDR3: CASSTPNTQYF

size: -
J: TRBJ2-3
length: 16
V: TRBV7-6
CDR3: CASSFPRGVATDTQYF

size: -
J: TRBJ2-6
length: 19
V: TRBV4-3
CDR3: CASSPDKGQGAPGANVLTF

size: -
J: TRBJ1-6
length: 16
V: TRBV5-1
CDR3: CASSLINSFSNSPLHF

size: -
J: TRBJ1-4
length: 15
V: TRBV5-1
CDR3: CASSLRGGTNEKLFF

size: -
J: TRBJ1-2
length: 12
V: TRBV7-2
CDR3: CASSSQGDGYTF